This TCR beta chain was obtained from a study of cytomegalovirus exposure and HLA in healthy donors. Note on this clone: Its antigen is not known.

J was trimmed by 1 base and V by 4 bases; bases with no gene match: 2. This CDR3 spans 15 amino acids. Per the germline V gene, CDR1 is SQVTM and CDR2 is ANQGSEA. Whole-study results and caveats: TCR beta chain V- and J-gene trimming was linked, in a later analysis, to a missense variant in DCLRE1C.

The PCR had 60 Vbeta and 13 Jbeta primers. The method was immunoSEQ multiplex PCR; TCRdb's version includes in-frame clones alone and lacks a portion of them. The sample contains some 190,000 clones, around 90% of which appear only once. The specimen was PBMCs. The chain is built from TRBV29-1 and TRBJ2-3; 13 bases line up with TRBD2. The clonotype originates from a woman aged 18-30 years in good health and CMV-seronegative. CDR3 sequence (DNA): TGCAGCGTTGGGACTAGCGGGGGTGGCACAGATACGCAGTATTTT. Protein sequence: CSVGTSGGGTDTQYF.